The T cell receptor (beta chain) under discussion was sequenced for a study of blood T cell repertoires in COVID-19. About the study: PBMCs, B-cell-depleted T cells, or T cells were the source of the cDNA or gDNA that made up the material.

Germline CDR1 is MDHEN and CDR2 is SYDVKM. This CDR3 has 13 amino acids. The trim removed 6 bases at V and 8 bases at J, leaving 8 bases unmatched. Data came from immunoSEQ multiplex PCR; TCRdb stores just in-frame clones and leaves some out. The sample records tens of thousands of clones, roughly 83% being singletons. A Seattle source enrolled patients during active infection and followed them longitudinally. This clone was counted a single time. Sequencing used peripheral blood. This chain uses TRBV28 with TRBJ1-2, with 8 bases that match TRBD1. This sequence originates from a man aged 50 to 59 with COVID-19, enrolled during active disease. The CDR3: CASRPDRGGGYTF. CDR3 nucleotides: TGTGCCAGCAGGCCCGACAGGGGAGGCGGCTACACCTTC.